Presented here are 26 T cell receptor beta chains from one specimen sequenced in a study of T cells in Graves' hyperthyroidism and ophthalmopathy (dated by TCRdb to about 2019). The method was multiplex PCR. TCRdb shows the sequencer as Illumina HiSeq 2000. TCR beta CDR3 regions were amplified from RNA transcripts. A first-round RT-PCR of the TCR CDR3 used the HTBI primer set with the Qiagen OneStep RT-PCR kit. TCRdb redid the processing of the public reads, applying fastp at Q25 and MiXCR, and retained in-frame beta chains. CDR3 protein sequences are deduplicated, and each keeps its most common genes and DNA. The sample includes about 300,000 distinct CDR3 sequences, with less than 30% observed a single time. The ten biggest clones cover 25% to 30% of the sample. Input material: blood. The receptors come from a man between 40 and 49 years old with Graves' hyperthyroidism that later progressed to Graves' ophthalmopathy.

This clonotype was detected many times. The chain combines TRBV9 with TRBJ2-5; D is unresolved. The CDR3 consists of 14 residues. Trimming shortened V by 3 bases and J by 0 bases, and 9 bases separated the two germline ends. Per the germline V gene, CDR1 is SGDLS and CDR2 is YYNGEE. The CDR3 DNA reads TGTGCCAGCAGCGCCGACCCTTACCAAGAGACCCAGTACTTC. Translated, it gives CASSADPYQETQYF.

This clonotype showed up many times. The chain recombines TRBV18 with TRBJ1-1; D is uncertain. The CDR3 is 13 amino acids. Germline CDR1 KGHSH, CDR2 LQKENI. Trimming pared 1 base from V and 7 bases from J, leaving 10 bases between. The CDR3 coding sequence is TGTGCCAGCTCACCACGATCCGGGAATGAAGCTTTCTTT. This encodes CASSPRSGNEAFF.

This clonotype was counted at least ten times. This rearrangement joins TRBV2 to TRBJ2-7; 9 bases match TRBD1. CDR1 SNHLY and CDR2 FYNNEI come from the germline V gene. The ends lost 8 bases at V and 6 bases at J; junction bases unmatched: 8. The CDR3 sequence is 13 residues long. The CDR3 reads CASGRDRAGEQYF. CDR3 sequence (DNA): TGTGCCAGCGGCCGGGACAGGGCCGGCGAGCAGTACTTC.

The table lists this clonotype with many counts. V and J are TRBV7-9 and TRBJ2-5, with no clear D. Looked up from germline, CDR1 is SEHNR and CDR2 is FQNEAQ (reference sequence). The CDR3 covers 15 residues. With 4 bases removed from V and 0 bases from J, the gap between germline ends came to 12 bases. CDR3 in amino acids: CASSSRSGYQETQYF. The CDR3 coding sequence is TGTGCCAGCAGCTCCCGTTCCGGGTACCAAGAGACCCAGTACTTC.

This clonotype was counted at least ten times. The chain joins TRBV6-5 to TRBJ1-2; D not certain. Germline CDR1 MNHEY, CDR2 SVGAGI. The CDR3 runs to 15 residues. V was trimmed by 4 bases and J by 7 bases, leaving 19 bases between them. For the CDR3, the DNA is TGTGCCAGCAGTTCTCCCCGTCGCATAAGGGCTGGCTACACCTTC. This codes for CASSSPRRIRAGYTF.

This clonotype was seen at least ten times. This chain connects TRBV19 to TRBJ2-5, with a possible D match to TRBD1 (6 bases). Trimming pared 1 base from V and 4 bases from J, leaving 10 bases between. This CDR3 comprises 14 residues. Germline CDR1 is LNHDA and CDR2 is SQIVND (reference sequence). The CDR3 bases are TGTGCCAGTAGTATAGCTTCAGGGGCAGAGACCCAGTACTTC. Translation: CASSIASGAETQYF. Combining the CDR3 with reference TRBV19 and TRBJ2-5 gives the whole variable domain DGGITQSPKYLFRKEGQNVTLSCEQNLNHDAMYWYRQDPGQGLRLIYYSQIVNDFQKGDIAEGYSVSREKKESFPLTVTSAQKNPTAFYLCASSIASGAETQYFGPGTRLLVL.

This clonotype was seen at least ten times. CDR3 residues: CASSQYGTRSSYNEQFF. The CDR3, as DNA: TGCGCCAGCAGCCAATACGGGACGAGGAGCTCCTACAATGAGCAGTTCTTC. V and J are TRBV4-1 and TRBJ2-1; D could derive from TRBD1 or TRBD2 (5 bases each). Germline V gene data show CDR1 as MGHRA and CDR2 as YSYEKL. V shed 2 bases and J shed 0 bases, with 14 bases lying between them. The CDR3 totals 17 residues.

This clonotype has a count of ten or more. The chain carries TRBV5-4 and TRBJ2-3, with 7 bases fitting TRBD2. Germline CDR1 SGHNT, CDR2 YYREEE (reference sequence). This CDR3 region has 18 residues. Germline trimming cut 0 bases from V and 1 base from J; bases unmatched to any gene: 11. CDR3 region: CASSLDPGRVSRTDTQYF. For the CDR3, the DNA is TGTGCCAGCAGCTTGGACCCGGGGAGGGTGTCCCGCACAGATACGCAGTATTTT.

J is TRBJ1-3 and V is TRBV7-2; D perhaps matches TRBD1 (5 bases). The CDR3 totals 14 residues. From germline, CDR1 is SGHTA and CDR2 FQGNSA. V was cut by 4 bases and J by 8 bases, with 15 bases left in between. The CDR3 sequence: CASSSGTSGDTIYF. CDR3 in DNA: TGTGCCAGCAGCTCCGGGACTTCCGGGGACACCATATATTTT.

This sequence joins TRBV20-1 and TRBJ2-4; D is possibly TRBD2 (5 bases). V was shortened by 0 bases and J by 7 bases, with 13 bases between the two germline ends. CDR1 DFQATT and CDR2 SNEGSKA come from the germline V gene (reference sequence). The CDR3 has 14 residues. The CDR3, as DNA: TGCAGTGCTAGAGATGAGGCCGGCGGGAACATTCAGTACTTC. Its protein is CSARDEAGGNIQYF.

This clonotype has ten or more counts. This sequence joins TRBV7-2 and TRBJ2-2, with 11 bases identical to TRBD2. CDR1 and CDR2 from the germline V gene are SGHTA and FQGNSA. V was pared by 2 bases and J by 4 bases, with 9 bases of the junction left unmatched. The CDR3 extends over 18 amino acids. As DNA, the CDR3 is TGTGCCAGCAGCTTACGCTCGGCACTAGCGGGAGTCACCGGGGAGCTGTTTTTT. As protein: CASSLRSALAGVTGELFF.

This clonotype was picked up many times. The rearrangement joins TRBV5-1 to TRBJ1-1; D unclear. V dropped 4 bases and J dropped 2 bases, with 18 bases sitting between them. This CDR3 contains 16 residues. Germline V lookup: CDR1 SGHRS, CDR2 YFSETQ. This CDR3 is CASSLGPQADNTEAFF. The CDR3 DNA is TGCGCCAGCAGCCTGGGCCCTCAGGCAGACAACACTGAAGCTTTCTTT.

J is TRBJ2-5 and V is TRBV20-1; 9 bases are a match to TRBD1. J gave up 5 bases and V 2 bases, and 9 bases lay outside the gene matches. Germline V lookup: CDR1 DFQATT, CDR2 SNEGSKA (reference sequence). CDR3 length: 15 amino acids. The CDR3 reads CSARPIQGAGETQYF. CDR3 bases: TGCAGTGCTAGACCCATACAGGGGGCTGGGGAGACCCAGTACTTC.

In its sample, this clonotype was seen many times. The genes are TRBV5-1 and TRBJ2-5; D is undetermined. The ends were cut back, 2 bases at V and 4 bases at J, with 12 bases in the middle. CDR3 size: 14 residues. Germline CDR1 reads SGHRS; CDR2 reads YFSETQ. The CDR3, as DNA: TGCGCCAGCAGCTTTATACAGACTCCAGAGACCCAGTACTTC. Translation gives CASSFIQTPETQYF. Full variable domain (rest looked up from reference TRBV5-1 and TRBJ2-5): KAGVTQTPRYLIKTRGQQVTLSCSPISGHRSVSWYQQTPGQGLQFLFEYFSETQRNKGNFPGRFSGRQFSNSRSEMNVSTLELGDSALYLCASSFIQTPETQYFGPGTRLLVL.

This clonotype was counted ten times or more. The rearrangement joins TRBV6-5 to TRBJ1-1, with D hard to call. The CDR3 has 13 amino acids. V lost 2 bases to trimming and J lost 1 base, with 5 bases between them. From germline, CDR1 is MNHEY and CDR2 SVGAGI. CDR3 in DNA: TGTGCCAGCAGTTACGCCGGGAACACTGAAGCTTTCTTT. It translates to CASSYAGNTEAFF.

This clonotype was counted ten times or more. The chain links TRBV12-3 or TRBV12-4 to TRBJ2-5, with TRBD2 matching over 9 bases. The CDR3 length is 16 residues. V was pared by 2 bases and J by 1 base, with 5 bases of the junction left unmatched. The CDR3 spells CASSLRAGGPQETQYF. The CDR3 DNA is TGTGCCAGCAGTTTACGAGCGGGAGGCCCCCAAGAGACCCAGTACTTC.

This clonotype was observed many times. V and J are TRBV19 and TRBJ1-2; maybe TRBD1 (6 bases). Looked up from germline, CDR1 is LNHDA and CDR2 is SQIVND (reference sequence). The CDR3 runs to 13 residues. Trimming cost V 6 bases and J 5 bases, with 13 bases left between them. The CDR3, as DNA: TGTGCCAGTAGGAACAAGGGGGGGTATGGCTACACCTTC. Residues: CASRNKGGYGYTF.

The rearrangement joins TRBV15 to TRBJ2-4, with D perhaps TRBD1 (8 bases). The CDR3 covers 14 residues. V was trimmed by 6 bases and J by 8 bases, leaving 17 bases between them. Per the germline V gene, CDR1 is LNHNV and CDR2 is YYDKDF (reference sequence). DNA of the CDR3: TGTGCCACCAGTCATGGACAGGGAGGGGACATTCAGTACTTC. Translation: CATSHGQGGDIQYF.

This chain joins TRBV20-1 and TRBJ2-5; 9 bases agree with TRBD1. V lost 5 bases to trimming and J lost 5 bases; unmatched junction nucleotides: 6. The CDR3 length is 13 residues. Germline-derived CDR1 and CDR2 are DFQATT and SNEGSKA (reference sequence). The CDR3 nucleotides read TGCAGTGCTTACACAGGGGGCGGTGAGACCCAGTACTTC. This translates into CSAYTGGGETQYF.

This clonotype was counted ten times or more. This chain uses TRBV12-5 with TRBJ2-6; D is possibly TRBD2 (7 bases). CDR1 and CDR2 (germline): LGHNT, FRNRAP. V lost 6 bases, J lost 0 bases, and 15 bases lay in between. This CDR3 has 17 residues. The CDR3 protein is CASGGGTRRSGANVLTF. CDR3 nucleotide sequence: TGTGCTAGTGGGGGGGGGACACGGCGCTCTGGGGCCAACGTCCTGACTTTC.

The table lists this clonotype with many counts. The V gene is TRBV5-1, the J gene TRBJ2-5, with D perhaps TRBD1 (6 bases). The germline V gene has CDR1 SGHRS and CDR2 YFSETQ. The CDR3 contains 13 residues. V lost 7 bases and J 1 base, leaving 11 bases between the germline ends. The CDR3 DNA sequence: TGCGCCAGCCTGGGACAACTCCAAGAGACCCAGTACTTC. It translates to CASLGQLQETQYF.

Ten or more counts support this clonotype. V gene TRBV7-2 combines with J gene TRBJ2-7, with 7 bases aligning to TRBD1. Trimming cost V 5 bases and J 1 base; bases outside gene matches: 11. Germline CDR1 reads SGHTA; CDR2 reads FQGNSA. This CDR3 spans 16 amino acids. This chain's CDR3 is CASSPQQGVISYEQYF. In nucleotides, the CDR3 is TGTGCCAGCAGCCCCCAGCAGGGGGTGATATCCTACGAGCAGTACTTC. Drawing the rest from reference TRBV7-2 and TRBJ2-7, the complete variable domain is GAGVSQSPSNKVTEKGKDVELRCDPISGHTALYWYRQSLGQGLEFLIYFQGNSAPDKSGLPSDRFSAERTGGSVSTLTIQRTQQEDSAVYLCASSPQQGVISYEQYFGPGTRLTVT.

The chain joins TRBV12-3 or TRBV12-4 to TRBJ1-1, with D possibly matching TRBD1 (6 bases). This CDR3 region has 15 residues. Trimming removed 7 bases from V and 2 bases from J, with 17 bases in between. CDR3 sequence reads: CASTLPTGSNTEAFF. The CDR3 bases are TGTGCCAGCACCCTCCCGACAGGTTCAAACACTGAAGCTTTCTTT.

This clonotype was seen more than once but under ten times. V gene TRBV13 combines with J gene TRBJ1-2; 8 nucleotides line up with TRBD1. The V and J ends lost 5 bases and 13 bases, in that order; junction bases with no gene match: 9. Germline V gene sequence: CDR1 PRHDT, CDR2 FYEKMQ (reference sequence). The CDR3 covers 12 residues. The CDR3 region is CASSRGQDAVTF. CDR3 sequence (DNA): TGTGCCAGCAGCCGGGGACAGGATGCGGTCACCTTC.

In its sample, this clonotype was seen once. The chain joins TRBV19 to TRBJ2-7, with TRBD2 as a possible D gene (6 bases). The germline V and J ends were trimmed by 5 bases and 4 bases, with 15 bases remaining between them. The germline V gene has CDR1 LNHDA and CDR2 SQIVND (reference sequence). CDR3 length: 14 residues. DNA for the CDR3: TGTGCCAGTAGTCGGACACGGAGGGATTACGAGCAGTACTTC. Protein: CASSRTRRDYEQYF.

This clonotype occurred once. This chain links TRBV6-2 or TRBV6-3 with TRBJ2-7; D may correspond to TRBD1 or TRBD2 (5 bases each). The ends were cut back, 6 bases at V and 0 bases at J, with 18 bases in the middle. The CDR3 is made up of 16 amino acids. The germline V gene encodes CDR1 MNHEY and CDR2 SVGEGT. The CDR3 loop reads CASSDSGASSSYEQYF. CDR3 nucleotide sequence: TGTGCCAGCAGCGACTCCGGGGCCTCGAGCTCCTACGAGCAGTACTTC.